What follows are 19 T cell receptor beta chains derived from one specimen sequenced in a study of T-cell reconstitution after alpha-beta-depleted transplantation in children. Preparation of the TCRbeta library was carried out with unique molecular identifiers. TCRdb itself ran the PCR reads through MiXCR, one entry per CDR3 protein. The sample includes 250,000 to 400,000 distinct CDR3 sequences, approximately 23% of them seen just once. Sequences were derived from PBMCs, mostly from graft donor cells, sampled 180 days after TCRalphabeta/CD19-depleted stem cell transplant. The source is a male patient under 18 who had a stem cell transplant for acute lymphoblastic leukemia, so the T cells may come from the graft donor.

This clonotype occurred a few times. The chain recombines TRBV4-1 with TRBJ2-5, with TRBD2 as a possible D gene (5 bases). Deletions cut 4 bases from V and 5 bases from J, with 20 bases between. This CDR3 is 16 amino acids long. Germline CDR1 reads MGHRA; CDR2 reads YSYEKL. The CDR3 reads CASSRPNPRVGETQYF. CDR3 nucleotide sequence: TGCGCCAGCAGCCGTCCGAACCCGAGGGTGGGCGAGACCCAGTACTTC.

In its sample, this clonotype was seen a few times. The rearrangement joins TRBV7-9 to TRBJ2-7; the D call may be TRBD1 or TRBD2 (5 bases each). The CDR3 is 16 amino acids. V lost 3 bases and J lost 5, with 20 bases in between. Germline V gene data show CDR1 as SEHNR and CDR2 as FQNEAQ (reference sequence). CDR3 region: CASSFLGRQRSDEQYF. CDR3 in DNA: TGTGCCAGCAGCTTCCTAGGCCGACAGCGTAGCGACGAGCAGTACTTC.

This clonotype was recorded many times. V is TRBV12-3 or TRBV12-4 and J is TRBJ2-7; 11 bases align to TRBD1. This CDR3 has 15 residues. V gave up 6 bases and J gave up 2 bases; unmatched junction bases: 6. Written as DNA, the CDR3 is TGTGCCAGCAGCCCTCAGGGACAGGGGGCCTACGAGCAGTACTTC. Its translation is CASSPQGQGAYEQYF.

This clonotype occurred a few times. V is TRBV5-1 and J is TRBJ2-7, with no clear D. The V end lost 4 bases, the J end lost 7 bases, and 15 bases lay between the germline ends. This CDR3 region has 13 residues. The V gene's germline CDR1 is SGHRS and CDR2 YFSETQ. Written as DNA, the CDR3 is TGCGCCAGCAGCGTGGTACTAACGGAGGAGCAGTACTTC. This codes for CASSVVLTEEQYF.

The chain has TRBV20-1 and TRBJ2-1, with unresolved D. The germline CDR1 and CDR2 sequences are DFQATT and SNEGSKA (reference sequence). Trimming took 6 bases from V and 6 from J, leaving 21 bases between them. This CDR3 has 15 residues. Written as DNA, the CDR3 is TGCAGTGCCTTTCTTAAGGCTAGGGCTTTCAATGAGCAGTTCTTC. This codes for CSAFLKARAFNEQFF.

The chain links TRBV20-1 to TRBJ2-7, with 13 bases lining up with TRBD2. The germline V gene encodes CDR1 DFQATT and CDR2 SNEGSKA (reference sequence). The V and J ends lost 4 bases and 4 bases, in that order; junction bases with no gene match: 19. The CDR3 is 19 residues long. The CDR3 nucleotides read TGCAGTGCTAATACACTAGAGACTAGCGGGAGGCCCGGGAGGTACGAGCAGTACTTC. It codes for CSANTLETSGRPGRYEQYF.

This clonotype came up many times. This chain connects TRBV4-2 to TRBJ2-5, with TRBD2 identical over 12 bases. Unmatched junction bases numbered 8, after V lost 1 base and J lost 2 bases. The CDR3 extends over 18 amino acids. Germline CDR1 is LGHNA and CDR2 is YNFKEQ. In DNA form, the CDR3 reads TGTGCCAGCAGCCAAGGGCCGGATCTAGCGGGAGGGCAAGAGACCCAGTACTTC. Encoded protein: CASSQGPDLAGGQETQYF.

The chain uses TRBV15 and TRBJ2-7; D not certain. V lost 0 bases, J lost 0 bases, and 3 bases lay in between. The germline CDR1 and CDR2 sequences are LNHNV and YYDKDF (reference sequence). CDR3 length equals 13 residues. DNA of the CDR3: TGTGCCACCAGCAGAGAGATCTCCTACGAGCAGTACTTC. Encoded protein: CATSREISYEQYF.

The V and J genes are TRBV19 and TRBJ2-5, with D uncertain. The CDR3 loop spans 13 amino acids. Germline assignment: CDR1 LNHDA and CDR2 SQIVND (reference sequence). V was pared by 0 bases and J by 3 bases, with 5 bases between. The CDR3 coding sequence is TGTGCCAGTAGTATAGATCAAGAAGAGACCCAGTACTTC. This gives the protein CASSIDQEETQYF.

This clonotype was counted a few times. J is TRBJ2-7 and V is TRBV19; D might be TRBD2 (6 bases). CDR3 length equals 15 residues. Looked up from germline, CDR1 is LNHDA and CDR2 is SQIVND (reference sequence). V dropped 2 bases and J dropped 2 bases, with 13 bases sitting between them. The CDR3 reads CASSIRSGPPYEQYF. The DNA for the CDR3 is TGTGCCAGTAGTATACGGAGCGGGCCCCCCTACGAGCAGTACTTC.

This sequence joins TRBV5-1 and TRBJ2-4; 9 nucleotides match TRBD1. CDR1 and CDR2 from the germline V gene are SGHRS and YFSETQ. The CDR3 spans 17 residues. Losses at the gene ends were 1 base for V and 6 bases for J; bases not matched to a gene: 11. CDR3 amino acids: CASSLFWTGAGGNIQYF. As DNA, the CDR3 is TGCGCCAGCAGCTTGTTCTGGACAGGGGCCGGGGGAAACATTCAGTACTTC.

The V gene is TRBV4-1, the J gene TRBJ2-7, with 7 positions matching TRBD2. The trim removed 1 base at V and 1 base at J, leaving 7 bases unmatched. The V gene's germline CDR1 is MGHRA and CDR2 YSYEKL. CDR3 length: 16 residues. The CDR3 nucleotides are TGCGCCAGCAGCCAAGGGAGGGCTAGCGGATCCTACGAGCAGTACTTC. Translating it yields CASSQGRASGSYEQYF.

In this sample, this clonotype turned up a few times. The gene calls are TRBV7-9 and TRBJ2-5; 7 nucleotides align to TRBD2. CDR3 length equals 15 residues. J was trimmed by 7 bases and V by 1 base; bases with no gene match: 9. In germline, CDR1 is SEHNR, CDR2 FQNEAQ (reference sequence). CDR3 DNA sequence: TGTGCCAGCAGCTTAGAAGCGGGAAGGAGCGCGACCCAGTACTTC. It specifies CASSLEAGRSATQYF.

This clonotype was observed a few times. The chain couples TRBV20-1 to TRBJ2-1; 9 positions agree with TRBD1. CDR1 and CDR2 from the germline V gene are DFQATT and SNEGSKA (reference sequence). The CDR3 runs 16 residues. The V segment lost 3 bases and the J segment 7 bases; nucleotides outside the gene matches: 13. The DNA of the CDR3 is TGCAGTGCTAGGGTTGACGGGACAGGGTCTTGGAATGAGCAGTTCTTC. It is translated as CSARVDGTGSWNEQFF.

The chain links TRBV7-9 to TRBJ1-2; D is unclear. The CDR3 sequence is 14 residues long. V shed 6 bases and J shed 2 bases, with 13 bases lying between them. From germline, CDR1 is SEHNR and CDR2 FQNEAQ (reference sequence). The CDR3 spells CASSHHGSNYGYTF. The CDR3 DNA reads as TGTGCCAGCAGTCACCACGGGAGCAACTATGGCTACACCTTC.

This clonotype was observed a few times. V and J are TRBV3-1 and TRBJ1-2; TRBD1 matches at 10 bases. CDR3 length: 16 residues. V shed 1 base and J 3 bases; nucleotides not matched to a gene: 5. CDR1 is LGHDT, CDR2 YNNKEL, per germline (reference sequence). The chain's CDR3 is CASSQAPGTGDYGYTF. The CDR3 bases are TGTGCCAGCAGCCAAGCCCCCGGGACAGGGGACTATGGCTACACCTTC. The entire variable domain, with the rest obtained from reference TRBV3-1 and TRBJ1-2, is as follows: DTAVSQTPKYLVTQMGNDKSIKCEQNLGHDTMYWYKQDSKKFLKIMFSYNNKELIINETVPNRFSPKSPDKAHLNLHINSLELGDSAVYFCASSQAPGTGDYGYTFGSGTRLTVV.

In this sample, this clonotype turned up once. The chain combines TRBV14 with TRBJ2-3, with TRBD1 matching 8 bases. After removal of 6 bases from V and 0 bases from J, the junction contained 5 bases not matched to a gene. This CDR3 spans 15 amino acids. Germline CDR1 SGHDN, CDR2 FVKESK. CDR3 DNA sequence: TGTGCCAGCAGGAGACAGGGGACTAGCACAGATACGCAGTATTTT. It translates to CASRRQGTSTDTQYF.

This clonotype has a handful of counts. The CDR3 is CASSLAGGQGGREQYF. The CDR3 region has the DNA TGCGCCAGCAGCTTGGCCGGGGGACAGGGTGGTCGGGAGCAGTACTTC. The chain combines TRBV5-1 with TRBJ2-7; 9 bases map to TRBD1. The V gene's germline CDR1 is SGHRS and CDR2 YFSETQ. This CDR3 is built from 16 residues. V dropped 0 bases and J dropped 7; count of bases not matched to a gene: 11.

As regards this clonotype: The junction differs from germline at one of its ends, possibly a read error. The chain recombines TRBV3-1 with TRBJ2-1, with 7 bases identical to TRBD2. CDR3 length: 15 residues. Germline V gene sequence: CDR1 LGHDT, CDR2 YNNKEL (reference sequence). The CDR3 nucleotides are TGTGCCTGCAGCCAATCTCTCCTAGCGGTCAATGAGCAGTTCTTC. This sequence encodes CACSQSLLAVNEQFF.